What follows are 21 T cell receptor beta chains derived from one specimen sequenced in a study of T-cell memory formation after mild COVID-19. TCRdb used MiXCR to reprocess the 5' RACE reads, holding one entry per CDR3 protein. The data contain approximately 30,000 distinct CDR3 sequences, around 15% of them singletons. The source material was PBMCs or a T cell subset sorted from them (not recorded which). These receptor sequences come from an adult who had mild COVID-19 (a few samples of this study predate the infection). Cell type and time point are not known.

V usage is TRBV7-3 and J usage is TRBJ2-2; 8 positions agree with TRBD1. The CDR3 spans 16 residues. Germline V gives CDR1 SGHTA, CDR2 FQGTGA. The trim removed 5 bases at V and 7 bases at J, leaving 12 bases unmatched. CDR3: CASSPPTGAGDGELFF. In DNA form, the CDR3 reads TGTGCCAGCAGCCCACCGACAGGGGCCGGGGACGGGGAGCTGTTTTTT.

This clonotype showed up just a few times. The chain links TRBV9 to TRBJ1-3; 8 nucleotides match TRBD1. The junction had 4 bases not matched to a gene; V was cut back by 0 bases and J by 2 bases. The CDR3 covers 16 residues. Germline V gene sequence: CDR1 SGDLS, CDR2 YYNGEE. CDR3 DNA sequence: TGTGCCAGCAGCGTAGACACAGGGGGTACTGGAAACACCATATATTTT. It is translated as CASSVDTGGTGNTIYF.

In the case of this clonotype: A much larger clone lies a single base off, so this may be a read error. The chain uses TRBV7-9 and TRBJ1-6; D call uncertain. Germline V gene data show CDR1 as SEHNR and CDR2 as FQNEAQ (reference sequence). The V and J ends lost 6 bases and 9 bases respectively, with 9 bases between them. The CDR3 is 12 amino acids. The CDR3 spells CASSTAGSPLHF. The CDR3 nucleotides are TGTGCCAGCAGTACCGCGGGTTCACCCCTCCACTTT.

In this sample, this clonotype turned up many times. The chain is built from TRBV12-3 or TRBV12-4 and TRBJ1-4, with D possibly TRBD1 on 5 matching bases. The CDR3 has 14 amino acids. V gave up 3 bases and J gave up 7 bases, with 12 bases separating them. The CDR3 here is CASSFRTGTEKLFF. The CDR3 DNA follows: TGTGCCAGCAGTTTTAGGACGGGGACTGAAAAACTGTTTTTT.

V usage is TRBV4-1 and J usage is TRBJ1-3; possibly TRBD1 for D (5 bases). This CDR3 spans 16 amino acids. The V end lost 4 bases, the J end lost 3 bases, and 16 bases lay between the germline ends. Germline assignment: CDR1 MGHRA and CDR2 YSYEKL. The CDR3 reads CASSLRDRQFGNTIYF. CDR3 DNA: TGCGCCAGCAGCCTTCGGGACCGACAATTTGGAAACACCATATATTTT.

This sequence joins TRBV4-3 and TRBJ2-2; D is unclear. Trimming stripped 0 bases from V and 6 bases from J, with 8 bases between. The CDR3 length is 14 residues. Germline V gene lookup returns CDR1 LGHNA and CDR2 YSLEER. Written as DNA, the CDR3 is TGCGCCAGCAGCCAAGATACGGTCTCCGGGGAGCTGTTTTTT. Its translation: CASSQDTVSGELFF.

This chain uses TRBV5-4 with TRBJ2-2, with TRBD1 matching over 9 bases. The CDR3 totals 15 residues. Germline V gene data show CDR1 as SGHNT and CDR2 as YYREEE (reference sequence). V was clipped by 3 bases and J by 4 bases; unmatched bases: 4. The CDR3 bases are TGTGCCAGCAGCTCGGGACAGGGAGTCACCGGGGAGCTGTTTTTT. Protein sequence: CASSSGQGVTGELFF.

This clonotype was recorded many times. The genes are TRBV5-1 and TRBJ1-5; TRBD1 might be the D (5 bases). The germline V and J ends were trimmed by 0 bases and 1 base, with 8 bases remaining between them. CDR3 length equals 15 residues. CDR1 SGHRS and CDR2 YFSETQ come from the germline V gene. The CDR3 sequence: CASSLAGISNQPQHF. The DNA of the CDR3 is TGCGCCAGCAGCTTGGCAGGGATCAGCAATCAGCCCCAGCATTTT. Supplemented by reference TRBV5-1 and TRBJ1-5, the full variable domain reads KAGVTQTPRYLIKTRGQQVTLSCSPISGHRSVSWYQQTPGQGLQFLFEYFSETQRNKGNFPGRFSGRQFSNSRSEMNVSTLELGDSALYLCASSLAGISNQPQHFGDGTRLSIL.

This clonotype was observed many times. This chain uses TRBV7-2 with TRBJ2-2, with 7 bases identical to TRBD2. The V and J ends lost 3 bases and 2 bases, in that order; junction bases with no gene match: 3. The CDR3 sequence is 15 residues long. CDR1 and CDR2 (germline): SGHTA, FQGNSA. CDR3 sequence: CASSFKRGNTGELFF. CDR3 in DNA: TGTGCCAGCAGCTTCAAGCGGGGAAACACCGGGGAGCTGTTTTTT. The full variable domain, rest sourced from reference TRBV7-2 and TRBJ2-2, is GAGVSQSPSNKVTEKGKDVELRCDPISGHTALYWYRQSLGQGLEFLIYFQGNSAPDKSGLPSDRFSAERTGGSVSTLTIQRTQQEDSAVYLCASSFKRGNTGELFFGEGSRLTVL.

This clonotype was detected many times. The CDR3 DNA sequence: TGCAGCGTCCCACCAGGAGTAAGTTCCTACGAGCAGTACTTC. Protein sequence: CSVPPGVSSYEQYF. The chain carries TRBV29-1 and TRBJ2-7; D gene ambiguous. The CDR3 covers 14 residues. Germline CDR1 is SQVTM and CDR2 is ANQGSEA. Trimming removed 6 bases at V and 1 base at J, with 16 bases between.

The chain joins TRBV18 to TRBJ2-1; 7 bases align to TRBD2. Trimming cost V 2 bases and J 5 bases; bases outside gene matches: 3. The germline CDR1 and CDR2 sequences are KGHSH and LQKENI. The CDR3 loop spans 14 amino acids. The chain's CDR3 is CASSPGLADNEQFF. In nucleotides, the CDR3 is TGTGCCAGCTCACCAGGGCTAGCGGACAATGAGCAGTTCTTC.

The chain combines TRBV5-1 with TRBJ2-7; D gene unclear. CDR1 is SGHRS and CDR2 is YFSETQ in the germline V gene. Trimming removed 1 base from V and 2 bases from J, with 13 bases in between. The CDR3 extends over 15 amino acids. DNA for the CDR3: TGCGCCAGCAGCTTGCGCGAGGTTGTGCCCTACGAGCAGTACTTC. Its protein is CASSLREVVPYEQYF.

In its sample, this clonotype was seen many times. V is TRBV12-3 or TRBV12-4 and J is TRBJ2-3; D may correspond to TRBD1 or TRBD2 (5 bases each). The CDR3 is made up of 13 amino acids. Trimming shortened V by 10 bases and J by 4 bases, and 15 bases separated the two germline ends. CDR3 DNA: TGTGCCACCGGGCGTCAGGGACCAGATACGCAGTATTTT. As protein: CATGRQGPDTQYF.

This clonotype was detected many times. The chain recombines TRBV3-1 with TRBJ2-7; D is unresolved. V was pared by 2 bases and J by 1 base, with 0 bases between. This CDR3 region has 11 residues. Germline CDR1 LGHDT, CDR2 YNNKEL (reference sequence). CDR3 sequence: CASSQSYEQYF. CDR3 bases: TGTGCCAGCAGCCAATCCTACGAGCAGTACTTC.

This clonotype occurred many times. The chain combines TRBV7-9 with TRBJ2-1, with D unclear. CDR3 length equals 13 residues. The germline V gene encodes CDR1 SEHNR and CDR2 FQNEAQ (reference sequence). The V end was cut by 3 bases, the J end by 7 bases, with 10 bases between. This CDR3 is CASSFNSLNEQFF. The CDR3 region has the DNA TGTGCCAGCAGCTTTAACTCTTTGAATGAGCAGTTCTTC. The full variable domain, completed using reference TRBV7-9 and TRBJ2-1, is DTGVSQNPRHKITKRGQNVTFRCDPISEHNRLYWYRQTLGQGPEFLTYFQNEAQLEKSRLLSDRFSAERPKGSFSTLEIQRTEQGDSAMYLCASSFNSLNEQFFGPGTRLTVL.

This clonotype was seen repeatedly, ten times or more. The rearrangement uses TRBV7-2 and TRBJ1-6; D is unresolved. Germline CDR1 and CDR2: SGHTA and FQGNSA. Trimming left V 1 base short and J 8 bases short, with 9 bases between. CDR3 length: 14 amino acids. CDR3: CASSLGPTYSPLHF. In DNA, the CDR3 is TGTGCCAGCAGCTTAGGGCCTACCTATTCACCCCTCCACTTT.

This clonotype was found many times. The rearrangement links TRBV6-5 to TRBJ1-1; TRBD1 aligns across 7 bases. V shed 2 bases, J shed 6 bases, and the junction held 9 bases outside the gene matches. The CDR3 contains 15 residues. CDR1 is MNHEY and CDR2 is SVGAGI in the germline V gene. The CDR3 DNA reads TGTGCCAGCAGTTACACATCGACAGGGAGTGCTGAAGCTTTCTTT. Residues: CASSYTSTGSAEAFF.

This clonotype occurred many times. As DNA, the CDR3 is TGCGCCAGCAGCTCGGGGGCGGGTTTCACTGAAGCTTTCTTT. This codes for CASSSGAGFTEAFF. The V and J genes are TRBV5-1 and TRBJ1-1, with D perhaps matching TRBD1 (6 bases). This CDR3 has 14 amino acids. Trimming removed 3 bases from V and 4 bases from J, with 13 bases in between. Germline V gives CDR1 SGHRS, CDR2 YFSETQ.

At least ten counts were recorded for this clonotype. The rearrangement joins TRBV25-1 to TRBJ2-5; D is undetermined. The V gene's germline CDR1 is MGHDK and CDR2 SYGVNS. V was pared by 2 bases and J by 1 base, with 5 bases between. There are 13 residues in the CDR3. The CDR3 loop reads CASSENTQETQYF. The CDR3 coding sequence is TGTGCCAGCAGTGAAAACACCCAAGAGACCCAGTACTTC.

This clonotype showed up many times. The chain employs TRBV7-9 and TRBJ2-5; D might be TRBD1 or TRBD2, each matching 6 bases. V lost 2 bases and J lost 2, with 12 bases in between. The CDR3 covers 15 residues. In germline, CDR1 is SEHNR, CDR2 FQNEAQ (reference sequence). The chain's CDR3 is CASSLNRGGQETQYF. The DNA for the CDR3 is TGTGCCAGCAGCTTAAATAGAGGGGGGCAAGAGACCCAGTACTTC.

The CDR3 sequence: CASSEMGTYEQYF. DNA of the CDR3: TGTGCCAGCAGTGAGATGGGGACGTACGAGCAGTACTTC. The V gene is TRBV2, the J gene TRBJ2-7; D tentatively fits TRBD1 or TRBD2 (5 bases each). The germline CDR1 and CDR2 sequences are SNHLY and FYNNEI. This CDR3 has 13 residues. V dropped 3 bases and J dropped 4 bases, with 10 bases sitting between them.